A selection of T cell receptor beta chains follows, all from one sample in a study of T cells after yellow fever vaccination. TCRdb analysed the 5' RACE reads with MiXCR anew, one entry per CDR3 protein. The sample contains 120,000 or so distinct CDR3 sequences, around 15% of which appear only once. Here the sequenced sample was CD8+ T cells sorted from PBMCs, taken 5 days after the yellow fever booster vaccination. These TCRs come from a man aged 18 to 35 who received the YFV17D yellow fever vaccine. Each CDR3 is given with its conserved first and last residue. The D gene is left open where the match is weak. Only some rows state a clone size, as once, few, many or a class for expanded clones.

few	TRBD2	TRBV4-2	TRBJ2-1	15	TGTGCCAGCAGTCGACTAGCGGGGGGGCTTCATGAGCAGTTCTTC	CASSRLAGGLHEQFF
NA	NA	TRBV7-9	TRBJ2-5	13	TGTGCCAGCAGCTTAGAGGGCCAAGAGACCCAGTACTTC	CASSLEGQETQYF
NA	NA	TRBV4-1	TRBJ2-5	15	TGCGCCAGCAGCGTAATGCGACACCGCCAAGAGACCCAGTACTTC	CASSVMRHRQETQYF
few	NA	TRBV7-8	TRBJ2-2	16	TGTGCCAGCAGCTTAGAGGCTCAGGCTGGCACCGGGGAGCTGTTTTTT	CASSLEAQAGTGELFF
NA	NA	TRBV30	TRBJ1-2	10	TGTGCCTGGAGGGGGTATGGCTACACCTTC	CAWRGYGYTF
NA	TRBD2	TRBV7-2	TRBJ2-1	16	TGTGCCAGCAGCCCCCCAGCGGGGGTTCACTACAATGAGCAGTTCTTC	CASSPPAGVHYNEQFF
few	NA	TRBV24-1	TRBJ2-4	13	TGTGCCACCAGTGAGCACGGGATGGACATTCAGTACTTC	CATSEHGMDIQYF
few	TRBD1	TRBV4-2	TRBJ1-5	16	TGTGCCAGCAGCCAAGATAAGACAGGGCTAAATCAGCCCCAGCATTTT	CASSQDKTGLNQPQHF
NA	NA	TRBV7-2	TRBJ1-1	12	TGTGCCAGCAGCTCGCCACAGGGACGGGTTTTCTTT	CASSSPQGRVFF
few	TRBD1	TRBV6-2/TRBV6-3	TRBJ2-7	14	TGTGCCAGCACGAAGGGGGCAGAAACCTACGAGCAGTACTTC	CASTKGAETYEQYF
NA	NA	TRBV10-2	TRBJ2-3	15	TGCGCCAGCAGTAGGACCGTTACCGGGGCAGATACGCAGTATTTT	CASSRTVTGADTQYF
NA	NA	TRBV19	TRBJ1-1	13	TGTGCCAGTAGTAACCGGCTGAACACTGAAGCTTTCTTT	CASSNRLNTEAFF
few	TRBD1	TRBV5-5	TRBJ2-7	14	TGTGCCAGCAGCTGGTGGACAGGGGTTGGCGAGCAGTACTTC	CASSWWTGVGEQYF
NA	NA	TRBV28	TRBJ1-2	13	TGTGCCAGCAGTTTCCGGCCAGAGGGGGGCTACACCTTC	CASSFRPEGGYTF
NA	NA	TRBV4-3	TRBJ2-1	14	TGCGCCAGCAGCCCCGGTGGGAGCGACAATGAGCAGTTCTTC	CASSPGGSDNEQFF
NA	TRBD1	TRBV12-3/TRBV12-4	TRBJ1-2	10	TGTGCCAGCGGGACGGGGACAGCATACTTC	CASGTGTAYF
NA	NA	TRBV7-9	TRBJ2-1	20	TGTGCCAGCAGCTTAGTGGGATCGACCCCGGTTTTGGGCTCCTACAATGAGCAGTTCTTC	CASSLVGSTPVLGSYNEQFF
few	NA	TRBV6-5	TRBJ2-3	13	TGTGCCAGCAAAACAGGGATCTCAGATACGCAGTATTTT	CASKTGISDTQYF
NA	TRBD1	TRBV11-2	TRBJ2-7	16	TGTGCCAGCAGTACACTTGGGACAGGGGTAACCTACGAGCAGTACTTC	CASSTLGTGVTYEQYF
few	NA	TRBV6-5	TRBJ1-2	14	TGTGCCAGCAGCCGTCTTGGGGGGAACTATGGCTACACCTTC	CASSRLGGNYGYTF
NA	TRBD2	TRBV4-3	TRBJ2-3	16	TGCGCCAGCAGCCAAGATAGCGGGTTTAGCACAGATACGCAGTATTTT	CASSQDSGFSTDTQYF
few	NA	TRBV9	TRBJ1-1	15	TGTGCCAGCAGCGAGACCGGGACCTCGAACACTGAAGCTTTCTTT	CASSETGTSNTEAFF
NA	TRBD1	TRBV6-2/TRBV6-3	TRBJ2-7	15	TGTGCCAGCAGTGACACCGGGACAGGGGCCTACGAGCAGTACTTC	CASSDTGTGAYEQYF